The rows below give T cell receptor beta chains drawn from one sample of a study of OX40 agonist ivuxolimab in advanced cancers. Libraries were prepared by immunoSEQ multiplex PCR; TCRdb keeps only in-frame clonotypes and omits some of them. The sample holds roughly 56,000 clones, approximately 86% seen once. Sequenced here: CD4+ or CD8+ T cells sorted from blood, sampled in a trial of the OX40 agonist ivuxolimab. The receptors shown here come from an adult with an advanced solid tumor such as melanoma, head and neck, liver or kidney cancer. Each CDR3 is given with its conserved first and last residue. The order of the fields is clone size, J gene, D gene, V gene, CDR3 DNA, CDR3 protein. The D gene is left open where the match is weak. The size field is filled for only some rows; it gives once, few, many or a size class.

once	TRBJ2-7	NA	TRBV6-5	TGTGCCAGCAGTTACATGGGACTGGCCTACGAGCAGTACTTC	CASSYMGLAYEQYF
NA	TRBJ1-3	TRBD1	TRBV7-9	TGTGCCGCGCGGACAGGCCCCTCTGGAAACACCATATATTTT	CAARTGPSGNTIYF
few	TRBJ1-2	NA	TRBV7-6	TGTGCCAGCAGCTTACAGACATCGACTAACTATGGCTACACCTTC	CASSLQTSTNYGYTF
NA	TRBJ1-6	NA	TRBV6-5	TGTGCCAGCAGTCCACTCCATAATTCACCCCTCCACTTT	CASSPLHNSPLHF
NA	TRBJ1-1	NA	TRBV5-1	TGCGCCAGCAGCTTGATCTGGGACGACACTGAAGCTTTCTTT	CASSLIWDDTEAFF
NA	TRBJ2-2	TRBD1	TRBV9	TGTGCCAGCAGCCCTTGGGACAGCTTACTCACCGGGGAGCTGTTTTTT	CASSPWDSLLTGELFF
once	TRBJ1-2	TRBD1	TRBV2	TGTGCCAGCAGTGGGTCTCTAGGGGGCGCTGGCTACACCTTC	CASSGSLGGAGYTF
NA	TRBJ2-3	NA	TRBV5-1	TGCGCCAGCAGCCCGGGACTCCCCCCAGATACGCAGTATTTT	CASSPGLPPDTQYF
NA	TRBJ1-5	TRBD1	TRBV27	TGTGCCAGCAGTTTAGGACGGCAGGGGGCGAGCAATCAGCCCCAGCATTTT	CASSLGRQGASNQPQHF
NA	TRBJ2-1	NA	TRBV19	TGTGCCAGTAGTATCGTGGTAGGTTCCAATGAGCAGTTCTTC	CASSIVVGSNEQFF
NA	TRBJ1-4	NA	TRBV19	TGTGCCAGTAGGGACAGCGGCCTGGATGAAAAACTGTTTTTT	CASRDSGLDEKLFF
NA	TRBJ2-1	TRBD1	TRBV7-2	TGTGCCAGCAGCTTGGGACAGGGCTCCTACAATGAGCAGTTCTTC	CASSLGQGSYNEQFF
NA	TRBJ2-3	TRBD2	TRBV4-3	TGCGCCAGCAGCCAAGATTGGCGGGGGGGCAGCACAGATACGCAGTATTTT	CASSQDWRGGSTDTQYF
NA	TRBJ1-3	NA	TRBV5-6	TGTGCCAGCAGCTTGGTCGCCAGGGGATGGGACACCATATATTTT	CASSLVARGWDTIYF
NA	TRBJ1-5	NA	TRBV7-2	TGTGCCAGCAGCCCCCCCGGGGGGACAAGCAATCAGCCCCAGCATTTT	CASSPPGGTSNQPQHF
NA	TRBJ2-3	TRBD2	TRBV7-2	TGTGCCAGCAGCCAACTAGCGGGAACCACAGATACGCAGTATTTT	CASSQLAGTTDTQYF
NA	TRBJ1-1	NA	TRBV7-9	TGTGCCAGCAGCTCCCACCAGGGGCTGAACACTGAAGCTTTCTTT	CASSSHQGLNTEAFF
few	TRBJ2-3	NA	TRBV7-9	TGTGCCAGCAGCTTGGGTACGCAGTATTTT	CASSLGTQYF
NA	TRBJ2-1	TRBD2	TRBV6-6	TGTGCCAGCAGTCCCACTAGCGGCTACAATGAGCAGTTCTTC	CASSPTSGYNEQFF
NA	TRBJ2-1	TRBD2	TRBV7-2	TGTGCCAGCAGCCGAACGGGGGGGGGCTACAATGAGCAGTTCTTC	CASSRTGGGYNEQFF
NA	TRBJ1-2	NA	TRBV11-2	TGTGCCAGCAGTTACCGTGGTGGCTACACCTTC	CASSYRGGYTF
NA	TRBJ2-5	TRBD2	TRBV7-6	TGTGCCAGCAGCTACCTAGCGGGAGGGCTTGCAGAAGAGACCCAGTACTTC	CASSYLAGGLAEETQYF
NA	TRBJ1-6	NA	TRBV6-6	TGTGCCAGCAGTTACTCGACGCCCTATAATTCACCCCTCCACTTT	CASSYSTPYNSPLHF
few	TRBJ1-1	NA	TRBV18	TGTGCCAGCTCACTCGAAAACACTGAAGCTTTCTTT	CASSLENTEAFF
NA	TRBJ1-5	NA	TRBV27	TGTGCCAGCAGTTCATCCAGGGCTCAGCCCCAGCATTTT	CASSSSRAQPQHF
NA	TRBJ2-2	NA	TRBV6-1	TGTGCCAGCAGTGAACTAGGACCTACTCGAGGGGAGCTGTTTTTT	CASSELGPTRGELFF
NA	TRBJ2-5	NA	TRBV6-5	TGTGCCAGCAGTTACTATACGGAAAGGGGGGAGACCCAGTACTTC	CASSYYTERGETQYF
NA	TRBJ2-3	NA	TRBV7-2	TGTGCCAGCAGCTTAGATTCAGGGGAAGATACGCAGTATTTT	CASSLDSGEDTQYF
NA	TRBJ2-5	NA	TRBV5-6	TGTGCCAGCAGCTTGGGGGCCCGTACGGGAGAGACCCAGTACTTC	CASSLGARTGETQYF
NA	TRBJ1-6	TRBD1	TRBV9	TGTGCCAGCAGCGTACAGGGGGATAATTCACCCCTCCACTTT	CASSVQGDNSPLHF
NA	TRBJ2-2	NA	TRBV6-5	TGTGCCAGCAGCTTCGGACAGCACACCGGGGAGCTGTTTTTT	CASSFGQHTGELFF
few	TRBJ1-5	NA	TRBV15	TGTGCCACCAGCACAGGGGTCTATCAGCCCCAGCATTTT	CATSTGVYQPQHF
NA	TRBJ2-1	TRBD2	TRBV30	TGTGCCTGGAGCAGACTAGCGGGAGGGCCAAGTAAGTTCTTC	CAWSRLAGGPSKFF
NA	TRBJ2-3	TRBD2	TRBV10-3	TGTGCCATCAGGACGACTAGCGGGGGGGCCGGAGATACGCAGTATTTT	CAIRTTSGGAGDTQYF
NA	TRBJ2-2	NA	TRBV19	TGTGCCAGTAGTATCAGTCGTAGGGGCACCGGGGAGCTGTTTTTT	CASSISRRGTGELFF
NA	TRBJ2-3	NA	TRBV19	TGTGCCAGTAGCTTCGGTAGTGCAAGCAGGAATTTT	CASSFGSASRNF
NA	TRBJ2-7	NA	TRBV6-4	TGTGCCAGCAGTGACCCCCGATCTTGCGAGCAGTACTTC	CASSDPRSCEQYF